What follows are 5 T cell receptor beta chains derived from one specimen sequenced in a study of cytotoxic CD8 clonotypes in ibrutinib-treated CLL. The data were produced by immunoSEQ multiplex PCR, yet TCRdb's version contains in-frame clones alone and is incomplete. The repertoire holds approximately 300,000 clones, with around four fifths as singletons. The sequencing here drew on PBMCs, taken before ibrutinib treatment. These receptors all stem from a human donor with chronic lymphocytic leukemia.

V gene TRBV5-6 combines with J gene TRBJ1-1; a possible D gene is TRBD1 (6 bases). Germline V CDR1 and CDR2: SGHDT, YYEEEE. The V end lost 2 bases, the J end lost 6 bases, and 14 bases lay between the germline ends. This CDR3 has 14 amino acids. The CDR3 DNA reads TGTGCCAGCAGCTTCTTACAACGGACAGCTGAAGCTTTCTTT. It codes for CASSFLQRTAEAFF. Drawing the rest from reference TRBV5-6 and TRBJ1-1, the complete variable domain is DAGVTQSPTHLIKTRGQQVTLRCSPKSGHDTVSWYQQALGQGPQFIFQYYEEEERQRGNFPDRFSGHQFPNYSSELNVNALLLGDSALYLCASSFLQRTAEAFFGQGTRLTVV.

To note about this clone: The limits of the CDR3 on the DNA are not certain, so only TCRdb's listed CDR3 is given. This rearrangement joins TRBV9 to TRBJ1-2. The length of the CDR3 is 17 amino acids, counting both ends. The germline CDR1 and CDR2 sequences are SGDLS and YYNGEE. CDR3 in amino acids: CASSVVLRAALSNIYTF.

The V gene is TRBV19, the J gene TRBJ2-1; weak D call: TRBD2 (5 bases). The CDR3 consists of 13 residues. Trimming shortened V by 4 bases and J by 3 bases, and 7 bases separated the two germline ends. Germline V gene lookup returns CDR1 LNHDA and CDR2 SQIVND (reference sequence). The CDR3 is CASSRTDYNEQFF. The CDR3 DNA sequence: TGTGCCAGTAGTAGGACTGACTACAATGAGCAGTTCTTC. Variable domain in full (rest from reference TRBV19 and TRBJ2-1): DGGITQSPKYLFRKEGQNVTLSCEQNLNHDAMYWYRQDPGQGLRLIYYSQIVNDFQKGDIAEGYSVSREKKESFPLTVTSAQKNPTAFYLCASSRTDYNEQFFGPGTRLTVL.

V and J are TRBV7-9 and TRBJ2-1, with 11 positions matching TRBD2. V dropped 5 bases and J dropped 3; count of bases not matched to a gene: 3. CDR3 length equals 15 residues. Looked up from germline, CDR1 is SEHNR and CDR2 is FQNEAQ (reference sequence). The CDR3 DNA follows: TGTGCCAGCAGCCCGACTAGCGGGAACTACAATGAGCAGTTCTTC. It yields the protein CASSPTSGNYNEQFF.

This chain uses TRBV7-8 with TRBJ1-1; D call uncertain. Trimming took 5 bases from V and 3 from J, leaving 13 bases between them. The CDR3 has 14 amino acids. From germline, CDR1 is SGHVS and CDR2 FQNEAQ. The CDR3 DNA is TGTGCCAGCAGCCGGGAGTGGTCGGACACTGAAGCTTTCTTT. Translated: CASSREWSDTEAFF. The full variable domain, completed using reference TRBV7-8 and TRBJ1-1, is GAGVSQSPRYKVAKRGQDVALRCDPISGHVSLFWYQQALGQGPEFLTYFQNEAQLDKSGLPSDRFFAERPEGSVSTLKIQRTQQEDSAVYLCASSREWSDTEAFFGQGTRLTVV.